These T cell receptor beta chains were read from a single sample in a study of T cells in Graves' hyperthyroidism and ophthalmopathy. TCRdb reprocessed the multiplex PCR reads via MiXCR and lists one record per CDR3 protein. There are about 500,000 distinct CDR3 sequences in the sample; approximately 15% occur only once, and under 20% lies in the top ten. Sample: blood. These TCRs come from a woman under 30 with Graves' hyperthyroidism. CDR3s include the opening cysteine and the closing phenylalanine or tryptophan. The order of the fields is CDR3 DNA, CDR3 protein, D gene, clone size, J gene, V gene. A D gene is named only where the DNA matches it firmly. Some rows mark clone size as missing; the rest say once, few, many or name a class of expanded clone.

TGTGCCAGCAGTGAAGCGGGACGTTCGAACACCGGGGAGCTGTTTTTT | CASSEAGRSNTGELFF | - | many | TRBJ2-2 | TRBV2
TGTGCCAGCAGTGAGGCTAGCGGGAGGTACGAGCAGTACTTC | CASSEASGRYEQYF | TRBD2 | many | TRBJ2-7 | TRBV2
TGTGCCAGCAGTGAGTCTTGGGGTCAAGAGACCCAGTACTTC | CASSESWGQETQYF | - | many | TRBJ2-5 | TRBV2
TGTGCCAGTGGGGGGGTTATCTACGAGCAGTACTTC | CASGGVIYEQYF | TRBD2 | few | TRBJ2-7 | TRBV7-9
TGTGCCAGCAGCTTAGGTCCCGGGACTAGCGGGCGAGGGGAGCAGTTCTTC | CASSLGPGTSGRGEQFF | TRBD2 | - | TRBJ2-1 | TRBV11-3
TGCAGTGCTAGAGCCCCCAGGGCGGGAGTAGGCACCGGGGAGCTGTTTTTT | CSARAPRAGVGTGELFF | TRBD2 | - | TRBJ2-2 | TRBV20-1
TGTGCCAGCAGCGTAGCTACCGGCTCTGGAAACACCATATATTTT | CASSVATGSGNTIYF | - | - | TRBJ1-3 | TRBV9
TGTGCCAGCAGCTCCCCCGAGGCCGTGACTGAAGCTTTCTTT | CASSSPEAVTEAFF | - | - | TRBJ1-1 | TRBV7-9
TGCAGTGCTATGGAGGAGAGCTCCTACAATGAGCAGTTCTTC | CSAMEESSYNEQFF | - | few | TRBJ2-1 | TRBV20-1
TGCAGTGCTATCCGGACGGGGAGAGATACGCAGTATTTT | CSAIRTGRDTQYF | - | many | TRBJ2-3 | TRBV20-1
TGTGCCAGCAGCTTACGGGACAGGGGGCTATTTAGCACAGATACGCAGTATTTT | CASSLRDRGLFSTDTQYF | TRBD1 | - | TRBJ2-3 | TRBV7-2
TGTGCCAGCAGACCCTTGACAGATAGCTCCTACGAGCAGTACTTC | CASRPLTDSSYEQYF | - | many | TRBJ2-7 | TRBV5-6
TGTGCCAGCTCACCGCTGACTAGCGGGAGTGGCAATGAGCAGTTCTTC | CASSPLTSGSGNEQFF | TRBD2 | many | TRBJ2-1 | TRBV18
TGCAGTGCTAGGAACAGGGGGAGCACCTACGAGCAGTACTTC | CSARNRGSTYEQYF | TRBD1 | - | TRBJ2-7 | TRBV20-1
TGTGCCAGCAGTGAAGTATGGGCCGTGGGGAATGAGCAGTTCTTC | CASSEVWAVGNEQFF | - | many | TRBJ2-1 | TRBV2
TGTGCCAGCATAAAAAGCTGGGGGCTCCCCTACGAGCAGTACTTC | CASIKSWGLPYEQYF | - | many | TRBJ2-7 | TRBV28
TGTGCCAGCAGTTTTGGGCGCAGATTATCCACTGAAGCTTTCTTT | CASSFGRRLSTEAFF | - | many | TRBJ1-1 | TRBV12-3/TRBV12-4